These 3 T cell receptor beta chains were all obtained from the same sample, sequenced in a study of CD8 T cells in Susac syndrome. RNA amounts of roughly 0.5 to 1 ug underwent reverse transcription with random hexamers. MiXCR, run by TCRdb on the immunoSEQ multiplex PCR reads, gives a single entry per CDR3 protein. The sample includes about 150,000 distinct CDR3 sequences, 95% to 96% of them seen just once. The sample taken for sequencing was CD8+ T cells from PBMCs. The receptors stem from a human donor with multiple sclerosis.

The chain employs TRBV29-1 and TRBJ1-2; TRBD1 matches 10 bases. Germline V CDR1 and CDR2: SQVTM, ANQGSEA. CDR3 length equals 13 residues. With V trimmed by 5 bases and J by 4 bases, 4 bases remained unmatched. This chain's CDR3 is CSVLGQGLYGYTF. The CDR3 nucleotides read TGCAGCGTTTTGGGACAGGGGCTCTATGGCTACACCTTC.

The chain uses TRBV20-1 and TRBJ1-1; D gene uncertain. Trimming removed 3 bases from V and 4 bases from J, with 15 bases in between. CDR1 and CDR2 from the germline V gene are DFQATT and SNEGSKA (reference sequence). CDR3 size: 14 residues. The CDR3 DNA sequence: TGCAGTGCTAGCGACCGGGAATGGGGCACTGAAGCTTTCTTT. Protein: CSASDREWGTEAFF.

This chain joins TRBV30 and TRBJ2-1; perhaps TRBD2 as D (6 bases). Germline CDR1 and CDR2: GTSNPN and SVGIG (reference sequence). The CDR3 has 16 amino acids. Between the trimmed V and J ends, which lost 0 bases and 4 bases, there was a span of 16 bases. The CDR3 nucleotides are TGTGCCTGGAGTGTACTCGGGACTCAACTATACAATGAGCAGTTCTTC. It codes for CAWSVLGTQLYNEQFF.